This T cell receptor (beta chain) comes out of a study of shared clonotypes between healthy human individuals. The study, taken as a whole, reports: Estimated clonotype richness was generally higher in naive than memory subsets.

Produced via immunoSEQ multiplex PCR; TCRdb's table is partial and in-frame only. The table records 2 million to 3 million clones, more than 90% of them present only once. About this clone: The antigen remains unidentified.

The V and J ends lost 4 bases and 3 bases, in that order; junction bases with no gene match: 3. Per the germline V gene, CDR1 is ENHRY and CDR2 is SYGVKD. CDR3 length equals 14 residues. The source material was naive CD4+ T cells sorted from blood. Documented subset: CD45RA+ positively selected. This sequence originates from a man between 18 and 35 years old in good health. This chain connects TRBV10-3 to TRBJ1-3, with 7 bases that match TRBD1. The CDR3 protein is CAISAQGNGNTIYF. The DNA of the CDR3 is TGTGCCATCAGTGCACAGGGGAATGGAAACACCATATATTTT.